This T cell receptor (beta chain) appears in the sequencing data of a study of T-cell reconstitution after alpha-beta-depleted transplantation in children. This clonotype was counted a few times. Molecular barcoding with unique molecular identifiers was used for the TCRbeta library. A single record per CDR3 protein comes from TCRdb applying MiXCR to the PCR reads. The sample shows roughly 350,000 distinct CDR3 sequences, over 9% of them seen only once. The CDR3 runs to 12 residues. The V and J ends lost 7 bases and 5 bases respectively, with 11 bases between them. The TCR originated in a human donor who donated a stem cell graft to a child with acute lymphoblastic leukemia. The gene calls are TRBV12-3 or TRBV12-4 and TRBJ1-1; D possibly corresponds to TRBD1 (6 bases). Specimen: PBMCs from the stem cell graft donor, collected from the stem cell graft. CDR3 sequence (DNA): TGTGCCAGCATTAGGGGGGGAACTGAAGCTTTCTTT. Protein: CASIRGGTEAFF.